This entry is about one TCR beta chain. These data originate in a study of blood T cell repertoires in COVID-19. Background on the study: Italy, Spain and the United States were the sources of the convalescent and acute COVID-19 samples. T cells, B-cell-depleted T cells, or PBMCs supplied cDNA or gDNA.

Germline CDR1 reads SGHTA; CDR2 reads FQGNSA. The CDR3 length is 13 residues. The V gene lost 4 bases and the J gene lost 12 bases, with 16 bases spanning the gap. Per the original data handling: How many nucleated cells were present was estimated from reference gene primer amplification. Measured with immunoSEQ multiplex PCR; TCRdb has only the in-frame clones, and not every one. V, J and clone size derive from that table, while D and trimming were established from the DNA sequence. The table includes hundreds of thousands of clones, 85% detected once. The gene calls are TRBV7-2 and TRBJ2-1; D is unresolved. The sequence derives from a human donor in a cohort sampled during active COVID-19. Sample: peripheral blood. The chain's CDR3 is CASSSPGVYRQFF. The CDR3 region has the DNA TGTGCCAGCAGCTCCCCCGGCGTATACAGGCAGTTCTTC. The full variable domain, rest sourced from reference TRBV7-2 and TRBJ2-1, is GAGVSQSPSNKVTEKGKDVELRCDPISGHTALYWYRQSLGQGLEFLIYFQGNSAPDKSGLPSDRFSAERTGGSVSTLTIQRTQQEDSAVYLCASSSPGVYRQFFGPGTRLTVL.